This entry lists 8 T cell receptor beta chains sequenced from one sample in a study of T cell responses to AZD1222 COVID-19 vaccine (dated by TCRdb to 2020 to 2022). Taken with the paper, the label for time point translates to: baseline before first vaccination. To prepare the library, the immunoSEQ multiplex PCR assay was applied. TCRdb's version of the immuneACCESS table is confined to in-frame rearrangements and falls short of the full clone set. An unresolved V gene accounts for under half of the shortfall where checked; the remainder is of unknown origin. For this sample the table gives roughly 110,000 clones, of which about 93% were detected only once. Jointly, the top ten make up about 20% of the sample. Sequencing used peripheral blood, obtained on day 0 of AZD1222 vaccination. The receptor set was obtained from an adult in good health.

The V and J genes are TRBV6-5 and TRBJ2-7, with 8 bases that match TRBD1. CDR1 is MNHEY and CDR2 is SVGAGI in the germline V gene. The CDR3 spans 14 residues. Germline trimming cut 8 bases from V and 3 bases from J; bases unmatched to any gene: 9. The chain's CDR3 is CASLLDRGIYEQYF. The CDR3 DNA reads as TGTGCCAGCTTATTAGACAGGGGAATCTACGAGCAGTACTTC.

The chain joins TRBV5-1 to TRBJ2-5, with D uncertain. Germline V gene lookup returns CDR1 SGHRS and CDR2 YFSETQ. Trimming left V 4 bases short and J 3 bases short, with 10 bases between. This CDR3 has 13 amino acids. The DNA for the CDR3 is TGCGCCAGCAGCGTTCAGGCGGAAGAGACCCAGTACTTC. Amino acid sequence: CASSVQAEETQYF. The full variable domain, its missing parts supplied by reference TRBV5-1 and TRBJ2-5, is KAGVTQTPRYLIKTRGQQVTLSCSPISGHRSVSWYQQTPGQGLQFLFEYFSETQRNKGNFPGRFSGRQFSNSRSEMNVSTLELGDSALYLCASSVQAEETQYFGPGTRLLVL.

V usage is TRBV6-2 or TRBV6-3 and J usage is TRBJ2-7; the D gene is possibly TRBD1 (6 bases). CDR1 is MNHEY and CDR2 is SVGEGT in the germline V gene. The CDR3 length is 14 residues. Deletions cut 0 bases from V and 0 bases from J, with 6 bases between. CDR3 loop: CASSYSGASYEQYF. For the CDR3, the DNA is TGTGCCAGCAGTTACTCGGGGGCCTCCTACGAGCAGTACTTC.

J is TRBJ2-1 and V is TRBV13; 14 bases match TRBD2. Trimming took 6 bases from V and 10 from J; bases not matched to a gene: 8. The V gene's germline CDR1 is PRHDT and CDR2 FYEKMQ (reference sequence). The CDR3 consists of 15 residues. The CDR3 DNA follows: TGTGCCAGCAGGCTTTCTCGGACTAGCGGGGGGGAGCAGTTCTTC. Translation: CASRLSRTSGGEQFF.

CDR3 nucleotides: TGTGCCAGCAGCGGCAATCAGCCCCAGCATTTT. Amino acids: CASSGNQPQHF. The rearrangement joins TRBV6-5 to TRBJ1-5; no reliable D call. Germline lookup yields CDR1 MNHEY and CDR2 SVGAGI. V was trimmed by 6 bases and J by 2 bases, leaving 2 bases between them. The CDR3 covers 11 residues.

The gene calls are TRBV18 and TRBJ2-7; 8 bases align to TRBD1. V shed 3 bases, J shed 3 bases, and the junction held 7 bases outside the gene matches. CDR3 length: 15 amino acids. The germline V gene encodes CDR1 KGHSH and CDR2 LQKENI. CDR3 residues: CASSPPDRAGYEQYF. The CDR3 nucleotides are TGTGCCAGCTCACCTCCGGACAGGGCAGGCTACGAGCAGTACTTC.

Here the CDR3 DNA reads TGTGCCAGCAGATATATCAGGGGCTGGGGCTACACCTTC. As protein: CASRYIRGWGYTF. The gene calls are TRBV13 and TRBJ1-2, with a tentative D call TRBD1 (6 bases). V was shortened by 6 bases and J by 8 bases, with 16 bases between the two germline ends. The CDR3 spans 13 residues. Germline lookup yields CDR1 PRHDT and CDR2 FYEKMQ (reference sequence).

CDR3 in amino acids: CSVVPGGDEQYF. As DNA, the CDR3 is TGCAGCGTTGTACCAGGGGGCGACGAGCAGTACTTC. The chain joins TRBV29-1 to TRBJ2-7; 8 bases map to TRBD1. The junction had 4 bases not matched to a gene; V was cut back by 4 bases and J by 5 bases. The CDR3 sequence is 12 residues long. CDR1 and CDR2 from the germline V gene are SQVTM and ANQGSEA.